This TCR beta chain was sequenced for a study of technical replicates of blood from a few donors. Germline V CDR1 and CDR2: SGHDT, YYEEEE. J lost 6 bases, V lost 2 bases, and 2 bases had no gene match. This CDR3 spans 14 amino acids. The assay was immunoSEQ multiplex PCR, and TCRdb's table has in-frame clones only and misses some. The sample lists 70,000 to 90,000 clones; approximately 94% were seen once. This sequence originates from a human donor in good health. The sequencing sample was made of T cells isolated from PBMCs. J is TRBJ2-7 and V is TRBV5-6; 13 nucleotides align to TRBD2. The CDR3 region has the DNA TGTGCCAGCAGCTTACTAGCGGGAGGGGCCGAGCAGTACTTC. This gives the protein CASSLLAGGAEQYF.